This T cell receptor beta chain was documented in a study of T cells in Graves' hyperthyroidism and ophthalmopathy. As concerns this clonotype: The antigen is not known. The junction differs from germline at one of its ends, possibly a read error.

If no ophthalmopathy progression occurred within 18 months, Graves' hyperthyroidism was stable. Diagnoses rested on clinical symptoms, serum thyroxine and TRAb, thyroid ultrasound and orbital computed tomography. RNA transcripts were the template for amplifying TCR beta CDR3 regions. HTBI primers were the set used in a first-round RT-PCR of the TCR CDR3. TCRdb fed the multiplex PCR reads into MiXCR, producing one record per CDR3 protein. In the table there are just over 550,000 distinct CDR3 sequences, 35% to 55% of which are singletons. CDR1 SEHNR and CDR2 FQNEAQ come from the germline V gene (reference sequence). This CDR3 region has 18 residues. Findings of the study overall: In blood, most of the thyroid clonotypes expanded above 0.001 were also present.

The material sequenced was peripheral blood or thyroid tissue (not recorded which). The chain joins TRBV7-9 to TRBJ2-2; 7 bases match TRBD2. The clonotype originates from a woman aged 18-35 years with Graves' hyperthyroidism. CDR3 sequence: CASSQVPSGSTNTGELFF. In DNA form, the CDR3 reads TGCGCCAGCAGCCAAGTCCCTAGCGGATCAACGAACACCGGGGAGCTGTTTTTT. Full variable domain (rest looked up from reference TRBV7-9 and TRBJ2-2): DTGVSQNPRHKITKRGQNVTFRCDPISEHNRLYWYRQTLGQGPEFLTYFQNEAQLEKSRLLSDRFSAERPKGSFSTLEIQRTEQGDSAMYLCASSQVPSGSTNTGELFFGEGSRLTVL.